This T cell receptor (beta chain) was sequenced in a study of brain T cells in children with intractable seizures. The CDR3 is 17 amino acids. Germline lookup yields CDR1 SGHRS and CDR2 YFSETQ. V lost 0 bases, J lost 1 base, and 15 bases lay in between. Findings and limits, study-wide: HCMV serostatus was not known, and viral specificity came from CDR3 similarity only.

The table came from immunoSEQ multiplex PCR; TCRdb's copy has only in-frame clones and leaves some out. The data contain 340,000 or so clones, about 93% of them singletons. Described time point: blood from clinic visit 5 months post-surgery; TSC patient then seizure free. Surgery cases with the highest brain T cell transcript signatures were chosen for sequencing. On this clone: Its specificity is not known.

Specimen: peripheral blood, collected about 5 months after surgery. The source of this sequence is a boy in the first two years of life with tuberous sclerosis and intractable seizures. V is TRBV5-1 and J is TRBJ2-3; D might be TRBD1 (5 bases). For the CDR3, the DNA is TGCGCCAGCAGCTTGGGCGATTGGCCGACAGGCACAGATACGCAGTATTTT. Amino acid sequence: CASSLGDWPTGTDTQYF.